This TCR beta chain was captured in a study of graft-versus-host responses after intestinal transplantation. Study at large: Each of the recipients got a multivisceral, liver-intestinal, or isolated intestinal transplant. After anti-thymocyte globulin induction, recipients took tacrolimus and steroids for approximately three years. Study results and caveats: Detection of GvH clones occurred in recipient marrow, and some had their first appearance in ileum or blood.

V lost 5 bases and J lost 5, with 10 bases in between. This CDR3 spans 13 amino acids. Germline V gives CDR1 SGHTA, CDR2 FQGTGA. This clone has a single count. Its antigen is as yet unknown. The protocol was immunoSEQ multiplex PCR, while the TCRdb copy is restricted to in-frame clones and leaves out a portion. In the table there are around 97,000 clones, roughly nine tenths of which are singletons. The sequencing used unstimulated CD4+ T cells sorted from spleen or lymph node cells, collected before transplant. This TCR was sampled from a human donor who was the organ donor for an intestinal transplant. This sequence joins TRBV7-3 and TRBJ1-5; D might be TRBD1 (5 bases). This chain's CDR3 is CASSLTGDQPQHF. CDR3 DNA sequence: TGTGCCAGCAGCCTCACGGGGGATCAGCCCCAGCATTTT.